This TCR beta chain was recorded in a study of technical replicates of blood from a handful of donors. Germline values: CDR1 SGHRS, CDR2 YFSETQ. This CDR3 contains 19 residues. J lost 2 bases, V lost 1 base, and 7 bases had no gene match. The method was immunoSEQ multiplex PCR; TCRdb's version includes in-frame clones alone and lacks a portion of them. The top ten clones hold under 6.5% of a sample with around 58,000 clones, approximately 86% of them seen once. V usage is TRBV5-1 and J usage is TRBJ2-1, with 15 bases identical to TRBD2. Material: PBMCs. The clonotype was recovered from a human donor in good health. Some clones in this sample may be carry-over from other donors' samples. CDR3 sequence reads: CASSLRTSGGASPYNEQFF. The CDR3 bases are TGCGCCAGCAGCTTGAGGACTAGCGGGGGGGCGAGCCCCTACAATGAGCAGTTCTTC.